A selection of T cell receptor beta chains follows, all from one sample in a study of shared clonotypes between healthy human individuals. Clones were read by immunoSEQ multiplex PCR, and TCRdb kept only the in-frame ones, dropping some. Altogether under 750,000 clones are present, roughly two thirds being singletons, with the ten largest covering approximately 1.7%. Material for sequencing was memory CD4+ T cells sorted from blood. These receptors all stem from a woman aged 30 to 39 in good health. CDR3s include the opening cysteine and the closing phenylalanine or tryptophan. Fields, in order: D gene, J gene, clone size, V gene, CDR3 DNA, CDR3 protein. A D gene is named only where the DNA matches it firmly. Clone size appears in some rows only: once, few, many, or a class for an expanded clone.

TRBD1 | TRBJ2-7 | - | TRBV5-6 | TGTGCCAGCAGCCTGGGACAGTCCCTTGCCTACGAGCAGTACTTC | CASSLGQSLAYEQYF
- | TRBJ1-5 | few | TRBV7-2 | TGTGCCAGCACCGCGACAGTATTGAGCAATCAGCCCCAGCATTTT | CASTATVLSNQPQHF
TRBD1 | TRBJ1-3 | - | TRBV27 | TGTGCCAGCATGCGAGGGGGCCATGGAAACACCATATATTTT | CASMRGGHGNTIYF
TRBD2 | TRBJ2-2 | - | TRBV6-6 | TGTGCCAGCATGGCTACTAGCGGGAGTCCCACCGGGGAGCTGTTTTTT | CASMATSGSPTGELFF
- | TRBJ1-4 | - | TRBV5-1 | TGCGCCAGCAGCTTGCTGGGGAGTAATGAAAAACTGTTTTTT | CASSLLGSNEKLFF
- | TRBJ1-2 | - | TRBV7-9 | TGTGCCAGCAGCTTAGGGGGTGTAGGCAACTATGGCTACACCTTC | CASSLGGVGNYGYTF
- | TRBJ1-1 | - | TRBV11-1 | TGTGCCAGCAGCTTTCGTACTTCTGCCGTTGGGAACACTGAAGCTTTCTTT | CASSFRTSAVGNTEAFF
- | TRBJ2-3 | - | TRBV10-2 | TGCGCCAGCAAAAACACAGATACGCAGTATTTT | CASKNTDTQYF
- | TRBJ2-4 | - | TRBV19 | TGTGCCAGTAGGGGGGAAGGGGTCAAAAACATTCAGTACTTC | CASRGEGVKNIQYF
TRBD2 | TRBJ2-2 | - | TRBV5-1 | TGCGCCAGCAGCTCACGACTAGCGGGAGTAACCGGGGAGCTGTTTTTT | CASSSRLAGVTGELFF
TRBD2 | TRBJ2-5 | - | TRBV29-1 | TGCAGCGGGGGACTAGCGGGAGGGCCGGAGACCCAGTACTTC | CSGGLAGGPETQYF
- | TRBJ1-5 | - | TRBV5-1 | TGCGCCAGCAGCCCCTCACCGGGAAGCAATCAGCCCCAGCATTTT | CASSPSPGSNQPQHF
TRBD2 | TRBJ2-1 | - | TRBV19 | TGTGCCAGTAGTATGGAGCCCCGAAGACTAGCGGAAAACAATGAGCAGTTCTTC | CASSMEPRRLAENNEQFF
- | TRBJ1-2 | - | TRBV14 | TGTGCCAGCAGCGACAAAGGAACCTTCTATGGCTACACCTTC | CASSDKGTFYGYTF
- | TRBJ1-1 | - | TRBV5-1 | TGCGCCAGCAGCTTTACAGGGAGCACTGAAGCTTTCTTT | CASSFTGSTEAFF
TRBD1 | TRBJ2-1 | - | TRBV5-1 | TGCGCCAGCAGCTTACCCCAGCCCGGACAGGGCCCGCCTAGTTCCTACAATGAGCAGTTCTTC | CASSLPQPGQGPPSSYNEQFF
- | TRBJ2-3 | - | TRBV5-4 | TGTGCCAGCAGCTTGGGGCGGGGTGTGGCAGATACGCAGTATTTT | CASSLGRGVADTQYF
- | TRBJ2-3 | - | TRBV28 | TGTGCCAGCAGTTTGACAGGGCGGGGTAGCACAGATACGCAGTATTTT | CASSLTGRGSTDTQYF
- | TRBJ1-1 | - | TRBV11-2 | TGTGCCAGCAGACCCAGGACGGCGGCGAACGCAAAGAACACTGAAGCTTTCTTT | CASRPRTAANAKNTEAFF
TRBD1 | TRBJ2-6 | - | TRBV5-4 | TGTGCCAGCAGCAGGGGACAGGGTGTGTCTGGGGCCAACGTCCTGACTTTC | CASSRGQGVSGANVLTF
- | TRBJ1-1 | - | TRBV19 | TGTGCCAGTAGTTCCGAGAGGACGGGGAACACTGAAGCTTTCTTT | CASSSERTGNTEAFF
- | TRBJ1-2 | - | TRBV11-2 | TGTGCCAGCAGCAGCGGGGGCTATGGCTACACCTTC | CASSSGGYGYTF
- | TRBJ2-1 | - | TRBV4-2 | TGTGCCAGCAGCCAATGGGGTGTCAATGAGCAGTTCTTC | CASSQWGVNEQFF
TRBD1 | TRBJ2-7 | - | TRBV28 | TGTGCCAGCAGTCGCCTGACTTCGACAGGGCTCGACGAGCAGTACTTC | CASSRLTSTGLDEQYF
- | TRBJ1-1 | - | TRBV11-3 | TGTGCCAGCAGCTTAGATTGGGGGAAGAACACTGAAGCTTTCTTT | CASSLDWGKNTEAFF
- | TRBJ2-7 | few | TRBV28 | TGTGCCAGCAGGCCGCACGGGACTGTAACCTACGAGCAGTACTTC | CASRPHGTVTYEQYF
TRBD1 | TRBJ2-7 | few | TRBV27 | TGTGCCAGCAGTTTACGCCTGGACAGGGGGCAGTCCTACGAGCAGTACTTC | CASSLRLDRGQSYEQYF
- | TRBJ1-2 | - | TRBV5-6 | TGTGCCAGCAGCTTGTATACAGGGACTGCCACCTATGGCTACACCTTC | CASSLYTGTATYGYTF
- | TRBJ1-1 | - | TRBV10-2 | TGCGCCAGCAGTGATGAAATGGCTAACACTGAAGCTTTCTTT | CASSDEMANTEAFF
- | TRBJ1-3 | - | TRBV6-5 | TGTGCCAGCAAGGACGTCAACACCATATATTTT | CASKDVNTIYF
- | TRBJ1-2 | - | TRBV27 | TGTGCCAGCAGCGTACAGGGAAGCTATGGCTACACCTTC | CASSVQGSYGYTF
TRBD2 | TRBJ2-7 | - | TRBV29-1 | TGCAGCGTCGTCTTAGCGGGAGGGCCCAGCTCCTACGAGCAGTACTTC | CSVVLAGGPSSYEQYF
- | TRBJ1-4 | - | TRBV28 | TGTGCCAGCAGTTCGAGTGCAGGGGAAAAACTGTTTTTT | CASSSSAGEKLFF
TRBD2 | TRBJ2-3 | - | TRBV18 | TGTGCCAGCTCACCTATGGGACTAGCGGGAAACGCAGATACGCAGTATTTT | CASSPMGLAGNADTQYF
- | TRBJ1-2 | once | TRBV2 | TGTGCCAGCAGTCAAGACAGCCAGAACCTCTATGGCTACACCTTC | CASSQDSQNLYGYTF
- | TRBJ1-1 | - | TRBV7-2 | TGTGCCAGCAGCTTTTTAGGGCGAACTGAAGCTTTCTTT | CASSFLGRTEAFF
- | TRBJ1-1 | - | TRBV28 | TGTGCCAGCAGTTTTGGGGGGCTCCCTGAAGCTTTCTTT | CASSFGGLPEAFF
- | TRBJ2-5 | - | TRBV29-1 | TGCAGCGTTGTGAGTAGGGAGACCCAGTACTTC | CSVVSRETQYF
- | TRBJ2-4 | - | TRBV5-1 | TGCGCCAGCAGCTTGGTGGTCCCTGGGGAAAACATTCAGTACTTC | CASSLVVPGENIQYF
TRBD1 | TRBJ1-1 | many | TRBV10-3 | TGTGCCATCAGTGGGGCCGGGACAGATTACTACACTGAAGCTTTCTTT | CAISGAGTDYYTEAFF
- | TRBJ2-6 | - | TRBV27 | TGTGCCAGCGCGTTCTCTGGGGCCAACGTCCTGACTTTC | CASAFSGANVLTF
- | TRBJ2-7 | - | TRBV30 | TGTGCCTGGAGTGGAGCTAAGACCCACCTCTACGAGCAGTACTTC | CAWSGAKTHLYEQYF
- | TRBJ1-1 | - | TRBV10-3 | TGTGCCATCAAGGCGGCAGGGGCCATGAACACTGAAGCTTTCTTT | CAIKAAGAMNTEAFF
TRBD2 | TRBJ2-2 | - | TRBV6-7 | TGTGCCAGCAGTTACTCGGGACTAGCGGGGTACGGGGAGCTGTTTTTT | CASSYSGLAGYGELFF
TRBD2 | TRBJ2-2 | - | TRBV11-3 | TGTGCCAGCAGCGACGGACTAGCGGGAGTGGGAACCGGGGAGCTGTTTTTT | CASSDGLAGVGTGELFF
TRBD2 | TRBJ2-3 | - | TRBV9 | TGTGCCAGCAGCACCCGGACTAGCGGCACAGATACGCAGTATTTT | CASSTRTSGTDTQYF
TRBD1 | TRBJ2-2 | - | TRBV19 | TGTGCCAGTAGTTTATCAGGGGGCACCGGGGAGCTGTTTTTT | CASSLSGGTGELFF
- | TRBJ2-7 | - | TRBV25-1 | TGTGCCAGCAGTGGATCCACAGGGGGGGCCTTCTCCTACGAGCAGTACTTC | CASSGSTGGAFSYEQYF
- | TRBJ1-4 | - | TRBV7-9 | TGTGCCAGCAGGCGGTCTGGCGATGAAAAACTGTTTTTT | CASRRSGDEKLFF